The TCR beta chain described here comes from a study of CD8 T cells in Susac syndrome. The germline V gene encodes CDR1 MNHEY and CDR2 SVGEGT. This CDR3 is 14 amino acids long. Trimming cost V 4 bases and J 0 bases, with 10 bases left between them. Random hexamers primed reverse transcription of about 0.5 to 1 ug RNA. Via MiXCR, TCRdb re-called the immunoSEQ multiplex PCR reads, giving one row per CDR3 protein. The data show 250,000 to 300,000 distinct CDR3 sequences, around 91% seen once. The clonotype originates from a human donor with multiple sclerosis. V is TRBV6-2 or TRBV6-3 and J is TRBJ2-7; D call uncertain. Sequenced input: CD8+ T cells from PBMCs. CDR3 in amino acids: CASSFGRYSYEQYF. The DNA for the CDR3 is TGTGCCAGCAGTTTCGGACGGTACTCCTACGAGCAGTACTTC.